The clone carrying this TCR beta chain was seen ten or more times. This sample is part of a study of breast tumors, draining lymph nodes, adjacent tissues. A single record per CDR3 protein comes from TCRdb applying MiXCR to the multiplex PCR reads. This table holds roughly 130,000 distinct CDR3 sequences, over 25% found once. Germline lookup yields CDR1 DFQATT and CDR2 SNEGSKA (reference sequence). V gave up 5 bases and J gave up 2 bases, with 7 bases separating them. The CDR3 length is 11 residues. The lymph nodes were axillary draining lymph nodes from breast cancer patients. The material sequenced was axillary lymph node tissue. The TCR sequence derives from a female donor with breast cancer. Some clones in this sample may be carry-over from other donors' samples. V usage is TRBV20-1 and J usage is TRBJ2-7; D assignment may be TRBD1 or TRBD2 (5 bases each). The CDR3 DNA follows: TGCAGTGCTCGGGACCCCTACGAGCAGTACTTC. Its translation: CSARDPYEQYF.